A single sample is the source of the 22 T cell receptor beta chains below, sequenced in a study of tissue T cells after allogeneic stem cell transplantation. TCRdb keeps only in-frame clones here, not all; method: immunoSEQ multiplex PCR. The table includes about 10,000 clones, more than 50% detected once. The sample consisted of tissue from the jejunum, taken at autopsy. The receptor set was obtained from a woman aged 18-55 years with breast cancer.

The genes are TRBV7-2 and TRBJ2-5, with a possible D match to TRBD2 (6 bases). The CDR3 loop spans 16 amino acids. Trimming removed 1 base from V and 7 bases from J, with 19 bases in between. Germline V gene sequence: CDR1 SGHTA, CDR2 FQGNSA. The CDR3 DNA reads TGTGCCAGCAGCTTAGGGAGGGGACTGGGATTGGGGACCCAGTACTTC. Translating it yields CASSLGRGLGLGTQYF. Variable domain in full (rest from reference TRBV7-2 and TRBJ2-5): GAGVSQSPSNKVTEKGKDVELRCDPISGHTALYWYRQSLGQGLEFLIYFQGNSAPDKSGLPSDRFSAERTGGSVSTLTIQRTQQEDSAVYLCASSLGRGLGLGTQYFGPGTRLLVL.

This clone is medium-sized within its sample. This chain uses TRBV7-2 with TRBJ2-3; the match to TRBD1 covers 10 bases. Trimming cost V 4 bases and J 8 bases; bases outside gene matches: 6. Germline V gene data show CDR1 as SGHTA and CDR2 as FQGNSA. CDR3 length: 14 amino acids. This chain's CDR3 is CASSSDRGSGTQYF. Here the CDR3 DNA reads TGTGCCAGCAGCTCGGACAGGGGGAGTGGTACGCAGTATTTT. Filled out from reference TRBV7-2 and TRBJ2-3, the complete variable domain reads GAGVSQSPSNKVTEKGKDVELRCDPISGHTALYWYRQSLGQGLEFLIYFQGNSAPDKSGLPSDRFSAERTGGSVSTLTIQRTQQEDSAVYLCASSSDRGSGTQYFGPGTRLTVL.

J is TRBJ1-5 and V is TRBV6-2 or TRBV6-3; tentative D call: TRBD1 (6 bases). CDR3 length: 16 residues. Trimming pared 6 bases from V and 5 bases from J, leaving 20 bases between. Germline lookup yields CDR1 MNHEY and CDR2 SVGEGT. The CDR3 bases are TGTGCCAGCAGCCCCGGAGGGGGGACACTGTATCAGCCCCAGCATTTT. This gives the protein CASSPGGGTLYQPQHF.

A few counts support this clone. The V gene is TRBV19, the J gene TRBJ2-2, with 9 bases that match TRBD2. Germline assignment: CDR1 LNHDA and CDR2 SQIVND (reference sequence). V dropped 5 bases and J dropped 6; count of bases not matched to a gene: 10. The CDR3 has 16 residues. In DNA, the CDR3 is TGTGCCAGTAGTCACCTAGCGGGGAGGGGCCCCGGGGAGCTGTTTTTT. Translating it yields CASSHLAGRGPGELFF.

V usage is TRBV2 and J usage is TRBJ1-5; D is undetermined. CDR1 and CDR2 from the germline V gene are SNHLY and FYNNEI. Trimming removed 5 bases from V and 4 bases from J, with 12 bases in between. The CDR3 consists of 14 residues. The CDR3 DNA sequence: TGTGCCAGCAGTTTAGATGGAGGGAATCAGCCCCAGCATTTT. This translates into CASSLDGGNQPQHF.

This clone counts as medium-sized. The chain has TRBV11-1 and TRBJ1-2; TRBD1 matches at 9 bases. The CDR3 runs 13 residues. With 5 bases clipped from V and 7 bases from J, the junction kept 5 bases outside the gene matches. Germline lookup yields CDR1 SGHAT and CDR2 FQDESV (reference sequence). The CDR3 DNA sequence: TGTGCCAGCAGCCTAAACAGGGGGCCTGGCTACACCTTC. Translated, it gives CASSLNRGPGYTF.

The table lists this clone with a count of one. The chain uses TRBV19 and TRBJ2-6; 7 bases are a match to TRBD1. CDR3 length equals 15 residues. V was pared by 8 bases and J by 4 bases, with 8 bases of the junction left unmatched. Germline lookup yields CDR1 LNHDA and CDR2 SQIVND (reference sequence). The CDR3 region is CASARTGEGANVLTF. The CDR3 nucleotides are TGTGCCAGTGCAAGGACAGGCGAGGGGGCCAACGTCCTGACTTTC.

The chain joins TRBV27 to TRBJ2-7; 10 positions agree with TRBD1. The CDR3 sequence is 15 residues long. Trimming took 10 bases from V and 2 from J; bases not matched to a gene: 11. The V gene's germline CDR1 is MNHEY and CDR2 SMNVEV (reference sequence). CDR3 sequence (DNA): TGTGCCACCGGACGACCAGGGACAGGGGCCTACGAGCAGTACTTC. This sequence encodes CATGRPGTGAYEQYF.

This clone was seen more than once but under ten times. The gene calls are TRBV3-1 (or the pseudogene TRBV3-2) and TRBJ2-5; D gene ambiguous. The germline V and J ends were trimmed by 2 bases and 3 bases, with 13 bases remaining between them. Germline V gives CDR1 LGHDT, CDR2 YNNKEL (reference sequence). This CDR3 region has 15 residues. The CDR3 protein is CASSQIIGSEETQYF. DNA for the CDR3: TGTGCCAGCAGCCAAATAATCGGCTCCGAAGAGACCCAGTACTTC.

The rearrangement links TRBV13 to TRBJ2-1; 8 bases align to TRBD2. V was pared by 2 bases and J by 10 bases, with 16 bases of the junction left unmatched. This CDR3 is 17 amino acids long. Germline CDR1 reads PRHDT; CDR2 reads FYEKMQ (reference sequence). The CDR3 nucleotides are TGTGCCAGCAGCTTAAGAACGGGAGGGCCGTTGTTGGACGAGCAGTTCTTC. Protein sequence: CASSLRTGGPLLDEQFF.

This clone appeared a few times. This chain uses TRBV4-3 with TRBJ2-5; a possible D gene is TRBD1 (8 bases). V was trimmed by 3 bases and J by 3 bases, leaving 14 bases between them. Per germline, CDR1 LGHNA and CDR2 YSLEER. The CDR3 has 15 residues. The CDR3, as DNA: TGCGCCAGCAGCCAGGCTACAGGGGGGGAAGAGACCCAGTACTTC. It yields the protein CASSQATGGEETQYF.

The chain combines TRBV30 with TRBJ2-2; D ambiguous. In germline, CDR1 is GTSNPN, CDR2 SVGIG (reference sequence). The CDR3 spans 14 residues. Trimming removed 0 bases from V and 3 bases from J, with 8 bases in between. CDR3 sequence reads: CAWSVLGYTGELFF. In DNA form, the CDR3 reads TGTGCCTGGAGTGTTTTAGGGTACACCGGGGAGCTGTTTTTT.

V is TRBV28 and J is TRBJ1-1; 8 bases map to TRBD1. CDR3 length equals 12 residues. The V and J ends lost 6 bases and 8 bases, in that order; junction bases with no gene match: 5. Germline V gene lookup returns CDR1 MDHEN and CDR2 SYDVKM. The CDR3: CASRSGTGEAFF. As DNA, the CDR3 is TGTGCCAGCAGATCCGGGACAGGAGAAGCTTTCTTT.

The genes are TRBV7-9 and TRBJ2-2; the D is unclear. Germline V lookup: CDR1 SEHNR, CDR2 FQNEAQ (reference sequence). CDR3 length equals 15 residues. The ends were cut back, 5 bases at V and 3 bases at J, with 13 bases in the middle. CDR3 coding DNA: TGTGCCAGCAGCGTTCGATCCAGCTACACCGGGGAGCTGTTTTTT. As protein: CASSVRSSYTGELFF.

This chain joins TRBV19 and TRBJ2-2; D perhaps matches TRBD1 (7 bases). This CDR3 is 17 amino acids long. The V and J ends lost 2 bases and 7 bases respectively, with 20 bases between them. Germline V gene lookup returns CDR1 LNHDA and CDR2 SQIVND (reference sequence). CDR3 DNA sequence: TGTGCCAGTAGTATACTCTCGGAGGGGGCCGAGATCGGGGAGCTGTTTTTT. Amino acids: CASSILSEGAEIGELFF.

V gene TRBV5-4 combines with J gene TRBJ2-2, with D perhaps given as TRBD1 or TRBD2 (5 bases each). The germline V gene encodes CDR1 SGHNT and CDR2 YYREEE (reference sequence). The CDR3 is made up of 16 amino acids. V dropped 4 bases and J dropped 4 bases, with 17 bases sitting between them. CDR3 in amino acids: CASSGSSGQRTGELFF. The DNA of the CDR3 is TGTGCCAGCAGCGGGTCAAGCGGACAACGCACCGGGGAGCTGTTTTTT.

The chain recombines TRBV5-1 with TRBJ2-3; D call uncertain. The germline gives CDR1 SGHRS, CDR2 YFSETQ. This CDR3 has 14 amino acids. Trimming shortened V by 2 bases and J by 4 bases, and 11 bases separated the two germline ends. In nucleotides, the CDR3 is TGCGCCAGCAGCTTTACGGGCCTGCCAGATACGCAGTATTTT. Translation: CASSFTGLPDTQYF.

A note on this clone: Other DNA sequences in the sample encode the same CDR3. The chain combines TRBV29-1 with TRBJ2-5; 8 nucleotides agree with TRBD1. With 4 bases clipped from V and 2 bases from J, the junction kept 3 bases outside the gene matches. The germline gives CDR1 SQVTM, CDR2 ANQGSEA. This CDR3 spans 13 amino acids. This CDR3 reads CSVGGTGQETQYF. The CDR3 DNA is TGCAGCGTTGGGGGGACAGGACAAGAGACCCAGTACTTC.

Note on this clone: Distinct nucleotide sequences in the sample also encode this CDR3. In DNA form, the CDR3 reads TGTGCCAGCAGCTTAGGGGCCGGGGGAAACACTGAAGCTTTCTTT. It specifies CASSLGAGGNTEAFF. V is TRBV7-9 and J is TRBJ1-1; tentatively, D is TRBD1 (5 bases). CDR1 and CDR2 from the germline V gene are SEHNR and FQNEAQ (reference sequence). Trimming shortened V by 1 base and J by 2 bases, and 11 bases separated the two germline ends. This CDR3 spans 15 amino acids.

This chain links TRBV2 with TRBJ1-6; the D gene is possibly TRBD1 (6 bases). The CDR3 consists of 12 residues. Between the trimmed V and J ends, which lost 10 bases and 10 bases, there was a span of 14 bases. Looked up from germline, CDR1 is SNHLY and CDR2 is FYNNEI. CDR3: CATHWTESPLHF. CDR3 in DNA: TGTGCCACCCACTGGACAGAATCACCCCTCCACTTT.

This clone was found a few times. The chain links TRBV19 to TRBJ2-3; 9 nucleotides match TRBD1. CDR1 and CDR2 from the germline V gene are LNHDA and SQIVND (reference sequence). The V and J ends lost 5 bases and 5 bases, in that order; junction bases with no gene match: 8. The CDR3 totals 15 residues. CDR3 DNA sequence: TGTGCCAGTAGTGCGCGGACAGGGGTTAGAGATACGCAGTATTTT. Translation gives CASSARTGVRDTQYF.

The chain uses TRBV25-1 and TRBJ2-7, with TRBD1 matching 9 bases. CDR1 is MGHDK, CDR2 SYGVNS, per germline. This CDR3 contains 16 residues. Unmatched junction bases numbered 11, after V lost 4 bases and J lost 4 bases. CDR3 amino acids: CASSASGTGMMYEQYF. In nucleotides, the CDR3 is TGTGCCAGCAGTGCTTCCGGGACAGGGATGATGTACGAGCAGTACTTC.